The 10 T cell receptor beta chains reported below all come from one sample, sequenced in a study of CD8 T cells in Susac syndrome. RNA totalling about 0.5 to 1 ug underwent reverse transcription with random hexamers. TCRdb analysed the immunoSEQ multiplex PCR reads with MiXCR anew, one entry per CDR3 protein. The table has about 280,000 distinct CDR3 sequences, 70% to 90% seen once. Sequencing used CD8+ T cells from PBMCs. Every receptor here comes from a human donor with multiple sclerosis.

The chain is built from TRBV29-1 and TRBJ2-1, with 8 bases fitting TRBD2. The CDR3 is 14 amino acids. CDR1 SQVTM and CDR2 ANQGSEA come from the germline V gene. The ends lost 5 bases at V and 6 bases at J; junction bases unmatched: 9. The CDR3 coding sequence is TGCAGCGTTAAGACTAGCGCTTTGGGCAATGAGCAGTTCTTC. Translating it yields CSVKTSALGNEQFF.

The chain uses TRBV12-3 or TRBV12-4 and TRBJ2-1; D is perhaps TRBD2 (7 bases). This CDR3 comprises 14 residues. V lost 7 bases and J lost 7, with 17 bases in between. The CDR3 region has the DNA TGTGCCAGCACCCCCCCTGGGAGGGGGAATGAGCAGTTCTTC. It is translated as CASTPPGRGNEQFF.

The gene calls are TRBV9 and TRBJ2-3; D is undetermined. The CDR3 runs 12 residues. V lost 3 bases and J 5 bases, leaving 7 bases between the germline ends. Germline V CDR1 and CDR2: SGDLS, YYNGEE. This CDR3 reads CASSGLRDTQYF. DNA for the CDR3: TGTGCCAGCAGCGGATTAAGAGATACGCAGTATTTT.

The CDR3 protein is CASNTKTVNYGYTF. CDR3 DNA: TGTGCCAGCAACACAAAGACGGTTAACTATGGCTACACCTTC. The rearrangement uses TRBV7-3 and TRBJ1-2; D is unresolved. Germline V gene data show CDR1 as SGHTA and CDR2 as FQGTGA. The ends were cut back, 7 bases at V and 1 base at J, with 13 bases in the middle. The CDR3 contains 14 residues.

In nucleotides, the CDR3 is TGTGCCAGCAGTGAGCCCGCCCAGTACTTC. It encodes CASSEPAQYF. The genes are TRBV6-1 and TRBJ2-5; no clear D. Trimming shortened V by 3 bases and J by 9 bases, and 5 bases separated the two germline ends. The CDR3 sequence is 10 residues long. Germline V gene data show CDR1 as MNHNS and CDR2 as SASEGT.

The rearrangement links TRBV18 to TRBJ2-7; 8 positions agree with TRBD1. With V trimmed by 3 bases and J by 3 bases, 4 bases remained unmatched. Germline V CDR1 and CDR2: KGHSH, LQKENI. The CDR3 covers 14 residues. Here the CDR3 DNA reads TGTGCCAGCTCACCCCGGACAGGGCACTACGAGCAGTACTTC. Amino acid sequence: CASSPRTGHYEQYF.

This chain joins TRBV6-2 or TRBV6-3 and TRBJ2-5, with 8 bases aligning to TRBD2. The junction had 11 bases not matched to a gene; V was cut back by 2 bases and J by 3 bases. The CDR3 length is 17 residues. Germline V gives CDR1 MNHEY, CDR2 SVGEGT. The CDR3 bases are TGTGCCAGCAGTTACGGGTGGACGGGAGGGTCTGAAGAGACCCAGTACTTC. Encoded protein: CASSYGWTGGSEETQYF.

The chain carries TRBV28 and TRBJ2-5; D gene unclear. The germline V gene encodes CDR1 MDHEN and CDR2 SYDVKM. The length of the CDR3 is 14 residues. The V end was cut by 7 bases, the J end by 2 bases, with 14 bases between. The DNA for the CDR3 is TGTGCCAGCACCGCGTTCAGATCACAAGAGACCCAGTACTTC. Amino acids: CASTAFRSQETQYF.

Turning to this clonotype: The junction does not match germline at one end; this may be a read error. J is TRBJ1-1 and V is TRBV29-1; 7 bases agree with TRBD1. From germline, CDR1 is SQVTM and CDR2 ANQGSEA. There are 12 residues in the CDR3. The CDR3, as DNA: TGCAGCATTGAAGACAGGGACACTGAAGCTTTCTTT. Translating gives CSIEDRDTEAFF.

The chain combines TRBV11-2 with TRBJ2-3; D may be TRBD1 or TRBD2 (5 bases each). The CDR3 is 17 residues long. V lost 0 bases and J 1 base, leaving 14 bases between the germline ends. The germline CDR1 and CDR2 sequences are SGHAT and FQNNGV. This CDR3 is CASSLDSWGKGTDTQYF. The DNA of the CDR3 is TGTGCCAGCAGCTTAGATAGTTGGGGGAAGGGCACAGATACGCAGTATTTT. The whole variable domain, remainder taken from reference TRBV11-2 and TRBJ2-3, is EAGVAQSPRYKIIEKRQSVAFWCNPISGHATLYWYQQILGQGPKLLIQFQNNGVVDDSQLPKDRFSAERLKGVDSTLKIQPAKLEDSAVYLCASSLDSWGKGTDTQYFGPGTRLTVL.